A single sample gave rise to the 14 T cell receptor beta chains below, sequenced in a study of blood T cell repertoires in COVID-19. The table came from immunoSEQ multiplex PCR; TCRdb's copy has only in-frame clones and leaves some out. This table holds roughly 230,000 clones, about 88% found once. Sequencing was carried out using PBMCs or T cells enriched from blood (not recorded which). These receptors were taken from a woman between 50 and 59 years old who had been exposed to COVID-19.

The chain uses TRBV5-1 and TRBJ2-7, with 7 nucleotides matching TRBD2. Germline V gene lookup returns CDR1 SGHRS and CDR2 YFSETQ. The CDR3 runs to 16 residues. After removal of 0 bases from V and 0 bases from J, the junction contained 6 bases not matched to a gene. This CDR3 reads CASSLEGAGSSYEQYF. The CDR3 DNA follows: TGCGCCAGCAGCTTGGAGGGAGCGGGGAGCTCCTACGAGCAGTACTTC.

The genes are TRBV7-9 and TRBJ2-3; D not resolved. The CDR3 contains 12 residues. V lost 5 bases and J 4 bases, leaving 7 bases between the germline ends. Germline CDR1 reads SEHNR; CDR2 reads FQNEAQ (reference sequence). DNA for the CDR3: TGTGCCAGCAGCGCTAGTCCAGATACGCAGTATTTT. Translation: CASSASPDTQYF.

The V and J genes are TRBV27 and TRBJ1-1, with a tentative D call TRBD1 (5 bases). V was trimmed by 0 bases and J by 9 bases, leaving 17 bases between them. There are 15 residues in the CDR3. Germline V CDR1 and CDR2: MNHEY, SMNVEV (reference sequence). In nucleotides, the CDR3 is TGTGCCAGCAGTTTATCGTCGTACGGGGGGAGAAAAGCTTTCTTT. This sequence encodes CASSLSSYGGRKAFF.

V usage is TRBV6-5 and J usage is TRBJ1-1, with TRBD1 matching over 7 bases. The CDR3 is made up of 14 amino acids. CDR1 and CDR2 from the germline V gene are MNHEY and SVGAGI. The V segment lost 7 bases and the J segment 4 bases; nucleotides outside the gene matches: 9. CDR3 coding DNA: TGTGCCAGCACCACCCAACAGGGGCGCACTGAAGCTTTCTTT. Protein product: CASTTQQGRTEAFF.

The rearrangement joins TRBV18 to TRBJ1-1; D is unclear. The V gene lost 3 bases and the J gene lost 0 bases, with 11 bases spanning the gap. Per germline, CDR1 KGHSH and CDR2 LQKENI. The CDR3 contains 15 residues. CDR3 DNA: TGTGCCAGCTCACCTTGGGCGCGCGTGAACACTGAAGCTTTCTTT. Its protein product is CASSPWARVNTEAFF. Supplemented by reference TRBV18 and TRBJ1-1, the full variable domain reads NAGVMQNPRHLVRRRGQEARLRCSPMKGHSHVYWYRQLPEEGLKFMVYLQKENIIDESGMPKERFSAEFPKEGPSILRIQQVVRGDSAAYFCASSPWARVNTEAFFGQGTRLTVV.

V gene TRBV21-1 combines with J gene TRBJ2-3; the table's D call, TRBD2, has no DNA check behind it. TRBV21-1 is an annotated pseudogene. This CDR3 spans 16 amino acids. CDR3 region: CASSTSSSGRGDTQYF. CDR3 coding DNA: TGTGCCAGCAGCACGTCGTCTAGCGGGAGGGGGGATACGCAGTATTTT.

The DNA for the CDR3 is TGTGCCAGCAGCTTACAGGGGCATGAGCAGTTCTTC. Its protein product is CASSLQGHEQFF. The chain has TRBV7-2 and TRBJ2-1; possibly TRBD1 for D (6 bases). Trimming took 2 bases from V and 8 from J, leaving 7 bases between them. Germline V gives CDR1 SGHTA, CDR2 FQGNSA. The CDR3 extends over 12 amino acids.

This clone was observed once. The V call is TRBV10-1, the J call TRBJ2-5; 7 nucleotides align to TRBD1. The germline V gene encodes CDR1 WNHNN and CDR2 SYGVQD (reference sequence). V lost 11 bases, J lost 6 bases, and 9 bases stayed unmatched. The CDR3 covers 12 residues. In DNA, the CDR3 is TGCGCCTCCTCAGGGGGTGAAAAGACCCAGTACTTC. Translating it yields CASSGGEKTQYF.

The chain carries TRBV30 and TRBJ1-6, with TRBD1 matching 7 bases. With V trimmed by 2 bases and J by 7 bases, 2 bases remained unmatched. Germline V gene lookup returns CDR1 GTSNPN and CDR2 SVGIG (reference sequence). The CDR3 contains 13 residues. The CDR3 sequence: CAWSTGVNSPLHF. The CDR3 coding sequence is TGTGCCTGGAGTACAGGGGTGAATTCACCCCTCCACTTT.

The rearrangement uses TRBV29-1 and TRBJ2-1; tentative D call: TRBD2 (5 bases). CDR3 length: 13 amino acids. The V gene lost 4 bases and the J gene lost 5 bases, with 12 bases spanning the gap. Looked up from germline, CDR1 is SQVTM and CDR2 is ANQGSEA. The DNA for the CDR3 is TGCAGCGTTGCCCGAGGGATACACAATGAGCAGTTCTTC. Its translation: CSVARGIHNEQFF.

V is TRBV5-4 and J is TRBJ2-7; 8 nucleotides align to TRBD1. Germline values: CDR1 SGHNT, CDR2 YYREEE (reference sequence). V trimming: 4 bases; J trimming: 0 bases; junction bases outside the gene matches: 6. This CDR3 is 15 amino acids long. The CDR3 DNA is TGTGCCAGCAGCCTCAGGGGACAGGCCTCCTACGAGCAGTACTTC. It yields the protein CASSLRGQASYEQYF.

The chain links TRBV30 to TRBJ1-2; D is possibly TRBD1 (6 bases). This CDR3 has 13 residues. Germline CDR1 reads GTSNPN; CDR2 reads SVGIG (reference sequence). Trimming removed 0 bases from V and 8 bases from J, with 13 bases in between. Here the CDR3 reads CAWSVGQGYGYTF. The CDR3 nucleotides are TGTGCCTGGAGTGTAGGGCAGGGGTACGGCTACACCTTC.

V is TRBV19 and J is TRBJ2-1; 13 bases match TRBD2. V gave up 7 bases and J gave up 7 bases; unmatched junction bases: 10. Germline loops: CDR1 LNHDA, CDR2 SQIVND (reference sequence). The CDR3 totals 16 residues. In DNA form, the CDR3 reads TGTGCCAGTACCGAACTAGCGGGGGGGCCGGGGAATGAGCAGTTCTTC. It encodes CASTELAGGPGNEQFF.

This clone has just one count. The same CDR3 arises from other DNA sequences in this sample as well. The genes are TRBV5-1 and TRBJ2-2, with D possibly TRBD2 on 5 matching bases. Trimming cost V 0 bases and J 7 bases, with 7 bases left between them. The CDR3 length is 13 residues. Germline V gene lookup returns CDR1 SGHRS and CDR2 YFSETQ. CDR3 residues: CASSLARGGELFF. In DNA form, the CDR3 reads TGCGCCAGCAGCTTGGCCCGGGGCGGGGAGCTGTTTTTT.